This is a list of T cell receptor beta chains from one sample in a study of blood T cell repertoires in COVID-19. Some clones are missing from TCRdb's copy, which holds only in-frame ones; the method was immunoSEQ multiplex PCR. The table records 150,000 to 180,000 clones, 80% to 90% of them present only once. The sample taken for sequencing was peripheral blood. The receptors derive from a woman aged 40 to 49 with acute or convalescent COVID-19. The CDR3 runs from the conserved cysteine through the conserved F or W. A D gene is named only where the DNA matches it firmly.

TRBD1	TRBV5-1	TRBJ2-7	CASSLPTGVDEQYF
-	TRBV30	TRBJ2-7	CAWSAQGRYREQYF
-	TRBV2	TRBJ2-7	CASSAPPGGGTNYEQYF
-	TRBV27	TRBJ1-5	CASSLSWQGSNQPQHF
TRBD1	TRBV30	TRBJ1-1	CAWTRTGARSTEAFF
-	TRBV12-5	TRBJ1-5	CASGLGDSRRNQPQHF
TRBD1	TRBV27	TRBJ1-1	CASISRGLRAEAFF
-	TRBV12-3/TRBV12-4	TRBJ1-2	CASSFQGGYTF
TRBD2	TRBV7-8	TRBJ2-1	CASSLPSSGPYNEQFF
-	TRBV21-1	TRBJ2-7	CASSKQQGSPRVARHYEQYF
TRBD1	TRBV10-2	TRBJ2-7	CAAGTGAYEQYF
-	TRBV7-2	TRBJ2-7	CASSLLRGEQYF
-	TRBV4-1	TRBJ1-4	CASSQDGVGGKLFF
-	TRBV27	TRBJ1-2	CASSPIPNYGYTF
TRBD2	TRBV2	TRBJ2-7	CASSDSLRTSGYEQYF
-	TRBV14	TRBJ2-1	CASRRSSYNEQFF
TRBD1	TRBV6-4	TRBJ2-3	CASSDGQGETDTQYF
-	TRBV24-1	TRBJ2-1	CATSDWGSMPEQFF
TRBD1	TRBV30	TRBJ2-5	CAWSGNRGTETQYF
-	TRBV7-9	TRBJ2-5	CASSLAMQQETQYF
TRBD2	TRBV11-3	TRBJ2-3	CASSLVAGVVDTQYF
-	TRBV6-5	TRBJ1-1	CASIPTRGSNTEAFF
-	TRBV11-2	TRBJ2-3	CASRRGRGGTDTQYF
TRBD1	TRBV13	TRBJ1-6	CASSLGLSGTGYSPLHF
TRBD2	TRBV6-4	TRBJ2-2	CASSLGTSVTGELFF
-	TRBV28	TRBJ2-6	CASSLAGTTSGANVLTF
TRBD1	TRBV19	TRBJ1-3	CATSQGLSGNTIYF
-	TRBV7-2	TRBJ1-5	CASSFGGTVTIQPQHF
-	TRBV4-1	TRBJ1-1	CASSEDSKAFF
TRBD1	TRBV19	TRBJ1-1	CASTTTGGNTEAFF
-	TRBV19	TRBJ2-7	CASSLDTGPYEQYF
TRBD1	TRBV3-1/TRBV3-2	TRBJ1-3	CASSENRDRYLSGNTIYF
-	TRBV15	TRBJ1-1	CATSRSPRTTNTEAFF
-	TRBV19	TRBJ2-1	CASSIGQMGGNEQFF
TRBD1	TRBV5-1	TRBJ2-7	CASSEPSGTGQYEQYF
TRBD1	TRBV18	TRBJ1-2	CASSAGQGGGYTF
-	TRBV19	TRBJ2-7	CASSIEGLAGSYEQYF
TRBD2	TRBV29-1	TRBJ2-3	CSVSTSGGALASTDTQYF
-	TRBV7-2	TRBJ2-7	CASSARVMAGTYEQYF
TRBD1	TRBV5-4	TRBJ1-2	CASSITGVYSYGYTF
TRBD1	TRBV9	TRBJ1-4	CASSQTEGAVNEKLFF
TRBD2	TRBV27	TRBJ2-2	CASSLLSSGSLPSRELFF